Each of the 16 T cell receptor beta chains below was sequenced from the same sample in a study of cytomegalovirus exposure and HLA in healthy donors. The PCR used 60 Vbeta and 13 Jbeta primers. Produced via immunoSEQ multiplex PCR; TCRdb's table is partial and in-frame only. The sample has tens of thousands of clones; 70% to 80% are singletons. Material: PBMCs. These receptors all come from a man aged 30 to 45 in good health and CMV-seronegative.

V gene TRBV16 combines with J gene TRBJ2-3; a possible D gene is TRBD1 (6 bases). The germline V and J ends were trimmed by 2 bases and 1 base, with 13 bases remaining between them. CDR3 length equals 16 residues. Germline CDR1 KGHSY, CDR2 FQNENV. The CDR3 DNA sequence: TGTGCCAGCAGCCAACTTCAGGGGACCCGCACAGATACGCAGTATTTT. Translating gives CASSQLQGTRTDTQYF.

Details on this clone: One end of the junction does not line up with germline, which may come from a read error. V usage is TRBV5-1 and J usage is TRBJ2-5, with TRBD2 matching over 10 bases. Germline CDR1 reads SGHRS; CDR2 reads YFSETQ. The CDR3 is 12 residues long. This CDR3 reads CASSPPGLAENF. CDR3 nucleotide sequence: TGCGCCAGCAGCCCACCTGGACTAGCGGAGAACTTC.

The chain employs TRBV5-4 and TRBJ2-1; 12 bases line up with TRBD2. V trimming: 4 bases; J trimming: 5 bases; junction bases outside the gene matches: 7. This CDR3 contains 16 residues. In germline, CDR1 is SGHNT, CDR2 YYREEE (reference sequence). The DNA of the CDR3 is TGTGCCAGCAGCCGAATGCTAGCGGGAGGGAACAATGAGCAGTTCTTC. Its translation is CASSRMLAGGNNEQFF.

This clone was seen a few times. The V gene is TRBV2, the J gene TRBJ1-5, with D possibly TRBD1 on 5 matching bases. Trimming shortened V by 6 bases and J by 6 bases, and 15 bases separated the two germline ends. Germline values: CDR1 SNHLY, CDR2 FYNNEI. CDR3 length: 14 amino acids. CDR3 in amino acids: CASRGGESTQPQHF. In DNA form, the CDR3 reads TGTGCCAGCAGGGGAGGGGAGTCCACTCAGCCCCAGCATTTT.

This clone was seen more than once but under ten times. V usage is TRBV7-2 and J usage is TRBJ2-3; 9 bases are a match to TRBD2. This CDR3 spans 16 amino acids. The ends lost 5 bases at V and 3 bases at J; junction bases unmatched: 9. Per germline, CDR1 SGHTA and CDR2 FQGNSA. The CDR3: CASSRGNSGGTDTQYF. For the CDR3, the DNA is TGTGCCAGCAGCCGGGGTAATAGCGGGGGAACAGATACGCAGTATTTT.

The V call is TRBV4-2, the J call TRBJ2-7; 8 bases map to TRBD2. The CDR3 has 14 residues. Trimming took 0 bases from V and 7 from J; bases not matched to a gene: 5. The germline CDR1 and CDR2 sequences are LGHNA and YNFKEQ. The CDR3 loop is CASSQDMLAGEQYF. In DNA, the CDR3 is TGTGCCAGCAGCCAAGACATGTTAGCGGGGGAGCAGTACTTC.

CDR3 protein: CASRLGGTDTQYF. CDR3 in DNA: TGCGCCAGCAGGCTAGGGGGCACAGATACGCAGTATTTT. This rearrangement joins TRBV10-2 to TRBJ2-3; D is possibly TRBD1 (5 bases). The CDR3 totals 13 residues. The ends were cut back, 6 bases at V and 1 base at J, with 8 bases in the middle. The germline CDR1 and CDR2 sequences are WSHSY and SAAADI.

Comment on this clone: The junction departs from germline at one end; a sequencing error may be responsible. The chain links TRBV7-9 to TRBJ1-1, with TRBD1 matching 7 bases. Germline loops: CDR1 SEHNR, CDR2 FQNEAQ (reference sequence). The CDR3 is 15 residues long. CDR3 protein: CSSSFTGAGITEAFF. In DNA, the CDR3 is TGTTCCAGCAGCTTCACAGGGGCCGGAATCACTGAAGCTTTCTTT.

This clone was seen only once. This chain joins TRBV10-3 and TRBJ2-5; D gene ambiguous. The germline V and J ends were trimmed by 3 bases and 0 bases, with 8 bases remaining between them. The CDR3 spans 14 residues. CDR1 is ENHRY and CDR2 is SYGVKD in the germline V gene. This CDR3 reads CAISESQNQETQYF. As DNA, the CDR3 is TGTGCCATCAGTGAATCGCAGAACCAAGAGACCCAGTACTTC.

J is TRBJ2-7 and V is TRBV2; D may be TRBD1 (5 bases). Looked up from germline, CDR1 is SNHLY and CDR2 is FYNNEI. CDR3 length equals 15 residues. Trimming shortened V by 0 bases and J by 2 bases, and 11 bases separated the two germline ends. In DNA form, the CDR3 reads TGTGCCAGCAGTGAAGCGCGGCAGGGTCCCTACGAGCAGTACTTC. Its protein product is CASSEARQGPYEQYF.

This sequence joins TRBV5-6 and TRBJ1-6, with no clear D. Between the trimmed V and J ends, which lost 1 base and 4 bases, there was a span of 18 bases. The germline gives CDR1 SGHDT, CDR2 YYEEEE. This CDR3 has 18 amino acids. In nucleotides, the CDR3 is TGTGCCAGCAGCTTGAATTCCGCGGTTAGGGAGTATAATTCACCCCTCCACTTT. The encoded protein is CASSLNSAVREYNSPLHF.

The genes are TRBV7-2 and TRBJ1-1, with D maybe TRBD1 (6 bases). This CDR3 contains 16 residues. CDR1 is SGHTA and CDR2 is FQGNSA in the germline V gene. V dropped 4 bases and J dropped 7 bases, with 22 bases sitting between them. The CDR3 DNA sequence: TGTGCCAGCAGCTCGCGAAAACAGGGCTCTTGGATTGAAGCTTTCTTT. Translated, it gives CASSSRKQGSWIEAFF.

The chain joins TRBV4-2 to TRBJ2-1, with TRBD2 matching over 14 bases. The germline CDR1 and CDR2 sequences are LGHNA and YNFKEQ. Losses at the gene ends were 4 bases for V and 8 bases for J; bases not matched to a gene: 7. The CDR3 runs to 16 residues. This chain's CDR3 is CASSPSGTSGSYEQFF. The CDR3 coding sequence is TGTGCCAGCAGCCCATCCGGGACTAGCGGGAGCTATGAGCAGTTCTTC.

CDR3 loop: CASSQGGLSTDTQYF. Written as DNA, the CDR3 is TGTGCCAGCAGCCAAGGCGGGCTTAGCACAGATACGCAGTATTTT. The chain has TRBV14 and TRBJ2-3; D perhaps matches TRBD2 (5 bases). The CDR3 covers 15 residues. Trimming removed 1 base at V and 0 bases at J, with 8 bases between. Germline V gene lookup returns CDR1 SGHDN and CDR2 FVKESK. Variable domain in full (rest from reference TRBV14 and TRBJ2-3): EAGVTQFPSHSVIEKGQTVTLRCDPISGHDNLYWYRRVMGKEIKFLLHFVKESKQDESGMPNNRFLAERTGGTYSTLKVQPAELEDSGVYFCASSQGGLSTDTQYFGPGTRLTVL.

A word on this clone: Distinct nucleotide sequences in the sample also encode this CDR3. The V call is TRBV2, the J call TRBJ1-5; D uncertain. V was pared by 0 bases and J by 0 bases, with 3 bases between. The CDR3 runs 14 residues. Germline lookup yields CDR1 SNHLY and CDR2 FYNNEI. The chain's CDR3 is CASSEALSNQPQHF. The DNA of the CDR3 is TGTGCCAGCAGTGAAGCACTTAGCAATCAGCCCCAGCATTTT.

The gene calls are TRBV15 and TRBJ2-1; 9 nucleotides line up with TRBD1. The CDR3 runs to 14 residues. V shed 6 bases and J 8 bases; nucleotides not matched to a gene: 8. Germline-derived CDR1 and CDR2 are LNHNV and YYDKDF (reference sequence). Here the CDR3 reads CATSGGTGTYEQFF. CDR3 DNA: TGTGCCACCAGTGGCGGGACAGGGACCTATGAGCAGTTCTTC.